These T cell receptor beta chains were read from a single sample in a study of cytomegalovirus exposure and HLA in healthy donors. Clones were sequenced by immunoSEQ multiplex PCR, and TCRdb holds only the in-frame ones, with some missing. The table has 130,000 to 150,000 clones, over 70% seen once. The sample consisted of PBMCs. The receptors shown here come from a male donor in good health and CMV-seronegative. Each CDR3 is given with its conserved first and last residue. A D gene is named only where the DNA matches it firmly. Not all rows give a size; the values are once, few, many and, for expanded clones, a class.

TRBD2	TRBJ2-1	.	TRBV27	CASRGLAGATYNEQFF	TGTGCCAGCAGGGGACTAGCGGGAGCCACCTACAATGAGCAGTTCTTC
.	TRBJ2-1	few	TRBV19	CASSKLDEQFF	TGTGCCAGTAGTAAACTAGATGAGCAGTTCTTC
.	TRBJ1-5	.	TRBV4-1	CASSQGGEFNQPQHF	TGCGCCAGCAGCCAAGGGGGAGAGTTCAATCAGCCCCAGCATTTT
TRBD1	TRBJ1-5	.	TRBV7-2	CASSPDRGNQPQHF	TGTGCCAGCAGCCCTGACAGGGGAAATCAGCCCCAGCATTTT
.	TRBJ1-1	once	TRBV30	CAWSVGNSNTEAFF	TGTGCCTGGAGTGTGGGCAATTCGAACACTGAAGCTTTCTTT
TRBD1	TRBJ1-4	.	TRBV28	CASSFLEGAGEKLFF	TGTGCCAGCAGTTTCTTAGAGGGGGCTGGGGAAAAACTGTTTTTT
TRBD1	TRBJ1-2	.	TRBV10-3	CAISEWKGAGYGYTF	TGTGCCATCAGTGAATGGAAGGGGGCAGGTTATGGCTACACCTTC
TRBD1	TRBJ2-7	.	TRBV7-2	CASSRYGTGGKEQYF	TGTGCCAGCAGCAGATACGGGACAGGAGGGAAAGAGCAGTACTTC
TRBD1	TRBJ1-1	.	TRBV11-2	CASSLLRQGEAFF	TGTGCCAGCAGCTTACTCCGACAGGGAGAAGCTTTCTTT
.	TRBJ1-1	.	TRBV7-2	CASSRSRQGPTEAFF	TGTGCCAGCAGCCGATCGAGGCAGGGTCCCACTGAAGCTTTCTTT
.	TRBJ2-7	.	TRBV6-5	CASSYESGPYEQYF	TGTGCCAGCAGTTACGAGAGCGGACCCTACGAGCAGTACTTC
.	TRBJ1-1	.	TRBV5-1	CASSPRSDMNTEAFF	TGCGCCAGCAGCCCCCGCAGTGACATGAACACTGAAGCTTTCTTT
TRBD2	TRBJ2-2	.	TRBV18	CASSPGLASNGELFF	TGTGCCAGCTCACCGGGACTAGCATCGAACGGGGAGCTGTTTTTT
.	TRBJ1-2	once	TRBV4-3	CASSQEAGNGYTF	TGCGCCAGCAGCCAAGAAGCAGGGAATGGCTACACCTTC
TRBD2	TRBJ2-1	.	TRBV19	CASSIEELAGYNEQFF	TGTGCCAGTAGTATAGAGGAGCTAGCGGGTTACAATGAGCAGTTCTTC
TRBD1	TRBJ1-1	.	TRBV5-1	CASSYGTGGQNTEAFF	TGCGCCAGCAGCTACGGGACAGGGGGGCAGAACACTGAAGCTTTCTTT
.	TRBJ2-7	.	TRBV25-1	CASSEIGRTYEQYF	TGTGCCAGCAGTGAAATAGGGAGGACCTACGAGCAGTACTTC
.	TRBJ1-2	.	TRBV7-2	CASRSTEVGYGYTF	TGTGCCAGCAGATCGACAGAGGTGGGCTATGGCTACACCTTC
TRBD1	TRBJ1-1	.	TRBV13	CASSFRRGQGNTEAFF	TGTGCCAGCAGCTTCAGAAGGGGACAGGGCAACACTGAAGCTTTCTTT
TRBD1	TRBJ1-4	.	TRBV5-4	CASSHEEGQGPEKLFF	TGTGCCAGCAGCCACGAAGAGGGACAGGGTCCAGAAAAACTGTTTTTT
.	TRBJ2-7	.	TRBV2	CASSEAPWGTGIYEQYF	TGTGCCAGCAGTGAAGCGCCGTGGGGAACAGGCATCTACGAGCAGTACTTC
.	TRBJ1-2	.	TRBV10-3	CAISPGGVAYTF	TGTGCCATCAGCCCGGGGGGGGTTGCCTACACCTTC
TRBD1	TRBJ2-4	.	TRBV9	CASSVSAGGQAGLAKNIQYF	TGTGCCAGCAGCGTATCAGCCGGAGGACAGGCCGGCCTAGCCAAAAACATTCAGTACTTC
TRBD2	TRBJ2-1	.	TRBV10-3	CAISESMVAGDEQFF	TGTGCCATCAGTGAGTCGATGGTAGCGGGAGATGAGCAGTTCTTC
TRBD1	TRBJ2-7	.	TRBV27	CASSFNRGNEQYF	TGTGCCAGCAGTTTCAACAGGGGGAACGAGCAGTACTTC
.	TRBJ1-2	.	TRBV4-3	CASSPSLTANYGYTF	TGCGCCAGCAGCCCGTCATTGACAGCTAACTATGGCTACACCTTC
.	TRBJ2-7	.	TRBV19	CASSPPGILIEQYF	TGTGCCAGTAGTCCCCCAGGGATCCTCATCGAGCAGTACTTC
TRBD1	TRBJ1-2	.	TRBV25-1	CASSGDRYNYGYTF	TGTGCCAGCAGTGGGGACAGATATAACTATGGCTACACCTTC
.	TRBJ1-1	.	TRBV16	CASSPQSRNTEAFF	TGTGCCAGCAGCCCCCAATCCAGGAACACTGAAGCTTTCTTT
TRBD2	TRBJ2-1	few	TRBV6-5	CASSGLAGGHNEQFF	TGTGCCAGCAGTGGACTAGCGGGAGGTCACAATGAGCAGTTCTTC
.	TRBJ2-7	.	TRBV4-2	CASSQDLGSSYEQYF	TGTGCCAGCAGCCAAGATCTCGGGAGCTCCTACGAGCAGTACTTC
TRBD1	TRBJ1-1	.	TRBV6-5	CASRGRRQGASAFF	TGTGCCAGCAGAGGACGGAGGCAGGGGGCAAGCGCTTTCTTT
TRBD2	TRBJ2-5	.	TRBV11-2	CASSLLAGEETQYF	TGTGCCAGCAGCTTACTAGCGGGCGAAGAGACCCAGTACTTC
.	TRBJ2-3	.	TRBV9	CASSVLTGLYTDTQYF	TGTGCCAGCAGCGTCCTAACGGGACTCTACACAGATACGCAGTATTTT
.	TRBJ2-1	.	TRBV10-3	CAISTRAIDNEQFF	TGTGCCATCAGCACTAGGGCCATCGACAATGAGCAGTTCTTC
TRBD2	TRBJ2-1	.	TRBV18	CASSPRIAGNEQFF	TGTGCCAGCTCACCACGCATAGCGGGCAATGAGCAGTTCTTC
.	TRBJ2-2	few	TRBV6-1	CASSFLKGDTGELFF	TGTGCCAGCAGTTTTTTGAAGGGGGACACCGGGGAGCTGTTTTTT
TRBD1	TRBJ1-2	.	TRBV6-5	CASSYSTGYDGYTF	TGTGCCAGCAGTTACTCGACAGGGTATGATGGCTACACCTTC
.	TRBJ1-1	once	TRBV19	CASRAGVGAEAFF	TGTGCCAGCCGTGCAGGGGTGGGCGCTGAAGCTTTCTTT
TRBD1	TRBJ1-1	.	TRBV5-1	CASSFQMTGRLMNTEAFF	TGCGCCAGCAGCTTCCAGATGACAGGGAGATTGATGAACACTGAAGCTTTCTTT
TRBD2	TRBJ2-7	.	TRBV6-5	CASSGRGLWEQYF	TGTGCCAGCAGCGGGAGGGGACTATGGGAGCAGTACTTC
TRBD1	TRBJ1-1	.	TRBV5-1	CASSLARQGVGTEAFF	TGCGCCAGCAGCTTGGCAAGACAGGGGGTGGGCACTGAAGCTTTCTTT
.	TRBJ2-7	.	TRBV4-2	CASSPGAYEQYF	TGTGCCAGCAGCCCTGGAGCCTACGAGCAGTACTTC
.	TRBJ1-5	few	TRBV19	CASAQGYQPQHF	TGTGCCAGTGCACAGGGTTATCAGCCCCAGCATTTT
.	TRBJ2-5	.	TRBV7-3	CASSLMGTTQETQYF	TGTGCCAGCAGCTTAATGGGGACAACCCAAGAGACCCAGTACTTC
.	TRBJ1-4	.	TRBV6-5	CASSSHEKLFF	TGTGCCAGCAGCTCTCATGAAAAACTGTTTTTT
.	TRBJ1-5	few	TRBV10-3	CAISDLVNQPQHF	TGTGCCATCAGTGATCTCGTTAATCAGCCCCAGCATTTT
TRBD1	TRBJ1-1	few	TRBV4-2	CASSPSTGMNTEAFF	TGTGCCAGCAGCCCCTCGACAGGGATGAACACTGAAGCTTTCTTT
TRBD2	TRBJ2-7	.	TRBV5-1	CASSPSGSSYEQYF	TGCGCCAGCAGCCCTAGCGGGAGCTCCTACGAGCAGTACTTC
TRBD2	TRBJ2-5	.	TRBV5-1	CASSSSFTSGETQYF	TGCGCCAGCAGCTCTAGCTTTACTAGCGGTGAGACCCAGTACTTC
.	TRBJ1-5	.	TRBV6-5	CASSPGLSNQPQHF	TGTGCCAGCAGTCCAGGACTGAGCAATCAGCCCCAGCATTTT
.	TRBJ1-2	.	TRBV30	CAWSVLRGRPYTF	TGTGCCTGGAGTGTACTCCGAGGGAGGCCCTACACCTTC
.	TRBJ1-5	.	TRBV30	CAWSVSRQPQHF	TGTGCCTGGAGTGTCTCGCGCCAGCCCCAGCATTTT
.	TRBJ1-1	.	TRBV18	CASSPPASGAEAFF	TGTGCCAGCTCACCACCCGCGTCAGGGGCTGAAGCTTTCTTT
TRBD2	TRBJ2-7	.	TRBV15	CATSRELTSGHRYEQYF	TGTGCCACCAGCAGAGAATTGACTAGCGGTCACCGATACGAGCAGTACTTC
.	TRBJ1-2	few	TRBV5-6	CASSLTESGYTF	TGTGCCAGCAGCTTGACGGAGTCTGGCTACACCTTC
.	TRBJ2-7	.	TRBV4-1	CASSAHGDSYEQYF	TGCGCCAGCAGCGCCCACGGGGACTCCTACGAGCAGTACTTC
.	TRBJ2-1	.	TRBV15	CATSRDVRPSYNEQFF	TGTGCCACCAGCAGAGATGTCAGGCCCTCCTACAATGAGCAGTTCTTC
.	TRBJ2-1	.	TRBV19	CASSIPTGYNEQFF	TGTGCCAGTAGTATACCGACTGGTTACAATGAGCAGTTCTTC